This TCR beta chain was captured in a study of blood T cell repertoires in COVID-19. Turning to the study itself: T cells, B-cell-depleted T cells, or PBMCs supplied cDNA or gDNA.

Germline V lookup: CDR1 SNHLY, CDR2 FYNNEI. The CDR3 sequence is 17 residues long. The V segment lost 6 bases and the J segment 5 bases; nucleotides outside the gene matches: 14. Clones were read by immunoSEQ multiplex PCR, and TCRdb kept only the in-frame ones, dropping some. The sample yields fewer than 300,000 clones, roughly 90% seen once. The chain carries TRBV2 and TRBJ2-5; 11 nucleotides line up with TRBD2. The specimen sequenced was PBMCs or T cells enriched from blood (not recorded which). The clonotype was recovered from a woman aged 25 to 39 who had recovered from COVID-19. The CDR3 coding sequence is TGTGCCAGCAGAGAAACTAGCGGGAGCAGTCTTAGGGAGACCCAGTACTTC. Protein product: CASRETSGSSLRETQYF.